The sample holds a few counts of the clone carrying this T cell receptor beta chain. Antigen unknown. The CDR3 is 16 residues long. Trimming pared 3 bases from V and 7 bases from J, leaving 16 bases between. Germline CDR1 is SGHVS and CDR2 is FQNEAQ. The TCR library protocol was used to attach unique molecular identifiers. These identifiers were attached to individual cDNA molecules. MiXCR, run by TCRdb on the 5' RACE reads, gives a single entry per CDR3 protein. The sample includes 75,000 to 80,000 distinct CDR3 sequences, about a sixth of them seen just once. The data originate from a study of early T cells in non-severe SARS-CoV-2 infection. In the study overall: Unpaired chains resulted from sequencing bulk RNA of unsorted whole blood.

General study points: Private and CD4 specificities were missed by VDJdb matching, skewed to anti-spike CD8.

The TCR was taken from an adult who was a healthcare worker with PCR-confirmed SARS-CoV-2 infection or an uninfected control (not recorded which). The chain links TRBV7-8 to TRBJ1-6, with D possibly matching TRBD1 (6 bases). The source material was whole blood. The chain's CDR3 is CASSLQSGTPNSPLHF. CDR3 bases: TGTGCCAGCAGCTTGCAATCCGGGACACCGAATTCACCCCTCCACTTT.